Presented here are 5 T cell receptor beta chains from one specimen sequenced in a study of T cells after yellow fever vaccination. MiXCR, applied by TCRdb to the 5' RACE reads, yields one record per CDR3 protein. This sample has about 340,000 distinct CDR3 sequences, with around 13% found just once. The specimen was CD4+ T cells sorted from PBMCs, collected 15 days after the yellow fever booster vaccination. The origin of the receptors is a man younger than 35 who received the YFV17D yellow fever vaccine.

Ten or more counts support this clonotype. V is TRBV7-9 and J is TRBJ2-1; 8 nucleotides match TRBD1. The CDR3 is made up of 12 amino acids. Losses at the gene ends were 3 bases for V and 10 bases for J; bases not matched to a gene: 2. Per the germline V gene, CDR1 is SEHNR and CDR2 is FQNEAQ (reference sequence). This chain's CDR3 is CASSFGQGEQFF. In DNA form, the CDR3 reads TGTGCCAGCAGCTTCGGACAGGGAGAGCAGTTCTTC.

The chain combines TRBV7-2 with TRBJ2-3, with 9 bases lining up with TRBD2. After removal of 4 bases from V and 4 bases from J, the junction contained 9 bases not matched to a gene. Per the germline V gene, CDR1 is SGHTA and CDR2 is FQGNSA. The CDR3 spans 16 residues. This chain's CDR3 is CASSSAGGPRSDTQYF. In DNA, the CDR3 is TGTGCCAGCAGCTCCGCGGGGGGGCCGCGGTCAGATACGCAGTATTTT.

This clonotype has just a few counts. The chain joins TRBV5-5 to TRBJ2-1; D is possibly TRBD1 or TRBD2 (6 bases each). Germline CDR1 reads SGHKS; CDR2 reads YYEKEE (reference sequence). The CDR3 runs 14 residues. V dropped 5 bases and J dropped 9 bases, with 18 bases sitting between them. The CDR3 here is CASRAVGGPIEQFF. Written as DNA, the CDR3 is TGTGCCAGCAGAGCTGTGGGGGGCCCTATTGAGCAGTTCTTC.

This clonotype was observed a handful of times. V is TRBV4-3 and J is TRBJ2-2, with a possible D match to TRBD1 (5 bases). CDR1 and CDR2 from the germline V gene are LGHNA and YSLEER. The CDR3 loop spans 16 amino acids. Trimming left V 0 bases short and J 5 bases short, with 13 bases between. CDR3 in amino acids: CASSQELAGSTGELFF. In DNA form, the CDR3 reads TGCGCCAGCAGCCAAGAATTGGCAGGGTCAACCGGGGAGCTGTTTTTT.

V gene TRBV4-1 combines with J gene TRBJ1-4, with D possibly matching TRBD1 (5 bases). Germline values: CDR1 MGHRA, CDR2 YSYEKL. V lost 4 bases to trimming and J lost 0 bases, with 9 bases between them. The CDR3 is made up of 15 amino acids. CDR3 sequence: CASSRTGATNEKLFF. The CDR3 coding sequence is TGCGCCAGCAGCCGCACAGGTGCAACTAATGAAAAACTGTTTTTT.